The 4 T cell receptor beta chains below were found in one sample sequenced in a study of post-analysis software for immune sequencing data. These TCRs are of unknown antigen specificity. Carried by the TCR beta cDNA libraries were unique molecular identifiers. TCRdb analysed the PCR reads with MiXCR anew, one entry per CDR3 protein. The data show fewer than 850,000 distinct CDR3 sequences, less than 35% seen once. Points from the study as a whole: TRBV segments more frequent in patients than in controls numbered five and included TRBV5-6, TRBV5-1 and TRBV20-1.

The sequencing sample was made of blood. The receptors stem from a girl between 5 and 17 years old with multiple sclerosis.

For this clonotype: A read error is possible here, since a much larger clone lies one base away. The CDR3 region is CASSQSSVYKQYF. The CDR3 DNA reads TGTGCCAGCAGCCAAAGTTCAGTCTACAAGCAGTACTTC. The J gene is TRBJ2-7, the V gene TRBV11-2; no clear D gene. Germline values: CDR1 SGHAT, CDR2 FQNNGV. The CDR3 is 13 residues long.

Here the CDR3 reads CASSLGPAADEKLFF. The CDR3 DNA reads as TGCGCCAGCAGCCTGGGGCCAGCGGCAGATGAAAAACTGTTTTTT. The chain carries TRBV5-1 and TRBJ1-4, with D possibly being TRBD1 (5 bases). With 4 bases removed from V and 6 bases from J, the gap between germline ends came to 16 bases. Germline V gene lookup returns CDR1 SGHRS and CDR2 YFSETQ. This CDR3 spans 15 amino acids.

Here the CDR3 DNA reads TGTGCCAGCGATGGGGGGCTATACAATGAGCAGTTCTTC. It specifies CASDGGLYNEQFF. This chain connects TRBV12-3 or TRBV12-4 to TRBJ2-1; D possibly uses TRBD1 or TRBD2 (6 bases each). Trimming removed 8 bases at V and 4 bases at J, with 12 bases between. CDR3 length equals 13 residues.

This clonotype was counted only a few times. This sequence joins TRBV2 and TRBJ2-3; D remains ambiguous. V was shortened by 6 bases and J by 1 base, with 8 bases between the two germline ends. Germline CDR1 and CDR2: SNHLY and FYNNEI. The CDR3 contains 13 residues. The CDR3 DNA reads as TGTGCCAGCAGGACGGGCCGCACAGATACGCAGTATTTT. Amino acid sequence: CASRTGRTDTQYF.